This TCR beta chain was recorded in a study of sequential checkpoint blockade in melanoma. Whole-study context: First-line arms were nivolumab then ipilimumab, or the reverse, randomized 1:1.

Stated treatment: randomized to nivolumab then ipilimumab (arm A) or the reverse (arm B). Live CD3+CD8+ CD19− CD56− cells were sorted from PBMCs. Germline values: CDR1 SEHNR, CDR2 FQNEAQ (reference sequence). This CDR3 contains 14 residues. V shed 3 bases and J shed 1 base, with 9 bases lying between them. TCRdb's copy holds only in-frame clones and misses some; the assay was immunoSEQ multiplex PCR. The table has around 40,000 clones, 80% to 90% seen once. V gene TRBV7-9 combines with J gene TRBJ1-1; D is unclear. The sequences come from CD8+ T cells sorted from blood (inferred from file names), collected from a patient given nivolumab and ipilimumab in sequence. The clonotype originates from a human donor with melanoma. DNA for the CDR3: TGTGCCAGCAGCTTTATTGACTCGAACACTGAAGCTTTCTTT. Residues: CASSFIDSNTEAFF.